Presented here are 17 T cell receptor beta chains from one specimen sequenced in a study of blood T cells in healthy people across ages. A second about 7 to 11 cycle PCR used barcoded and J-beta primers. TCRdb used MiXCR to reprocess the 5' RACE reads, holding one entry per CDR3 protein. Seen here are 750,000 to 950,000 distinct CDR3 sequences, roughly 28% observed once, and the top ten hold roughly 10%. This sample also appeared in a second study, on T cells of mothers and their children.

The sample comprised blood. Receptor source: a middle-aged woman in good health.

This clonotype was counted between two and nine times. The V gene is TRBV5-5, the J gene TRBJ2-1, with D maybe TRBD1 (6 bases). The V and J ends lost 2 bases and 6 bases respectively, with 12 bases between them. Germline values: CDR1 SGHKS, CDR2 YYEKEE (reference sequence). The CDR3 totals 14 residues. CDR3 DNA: TGTGCCAGCAGCTTCTCCGGGACACCCAATGAGCAGTTCTTC. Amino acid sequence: CASSFSGTPNEQFF.

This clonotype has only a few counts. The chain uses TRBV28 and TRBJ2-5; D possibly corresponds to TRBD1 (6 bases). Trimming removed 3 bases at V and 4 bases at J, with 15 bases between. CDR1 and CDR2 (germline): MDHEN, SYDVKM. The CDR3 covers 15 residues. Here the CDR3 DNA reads TGTGCCAGCAGTTTCAGTACAGGGTGGGGAGAGACCCAGTACTTC. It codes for CASSFSTGWGETQYF.

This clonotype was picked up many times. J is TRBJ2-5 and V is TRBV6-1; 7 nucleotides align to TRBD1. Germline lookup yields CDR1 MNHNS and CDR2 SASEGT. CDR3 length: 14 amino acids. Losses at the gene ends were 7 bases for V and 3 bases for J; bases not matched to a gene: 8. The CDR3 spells CASTRDSSKETQYF. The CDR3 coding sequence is TGTGCCAGCACAAGGGACAGTTCTAAAGAGACCCAGTACTTC.

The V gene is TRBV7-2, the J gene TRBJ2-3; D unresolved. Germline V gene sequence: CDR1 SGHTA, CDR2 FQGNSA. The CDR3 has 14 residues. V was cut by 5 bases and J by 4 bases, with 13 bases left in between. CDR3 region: CASSPLYTSDTQYF. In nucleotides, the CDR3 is TGTGCCAGCAGCCCTCTTTACACGTCAGATACGCAGTATTTT.

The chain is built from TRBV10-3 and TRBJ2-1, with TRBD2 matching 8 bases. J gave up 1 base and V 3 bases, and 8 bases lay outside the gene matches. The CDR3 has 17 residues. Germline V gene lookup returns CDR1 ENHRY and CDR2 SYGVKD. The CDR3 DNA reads TGTGCCATCAGTGATTGGAGCGGGAGTATTTCCTACAATGAGCAGTTCTTC. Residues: CAISDWSGSISYNEQFF.

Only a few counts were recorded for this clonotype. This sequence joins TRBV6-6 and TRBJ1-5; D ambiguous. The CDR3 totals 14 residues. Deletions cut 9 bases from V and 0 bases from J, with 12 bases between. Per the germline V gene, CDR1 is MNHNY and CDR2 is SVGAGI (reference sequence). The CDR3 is CASLIGDSNQPQHF. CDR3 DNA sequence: TGTGCCAGTCTGATCGGGGATAGCAATCAGCCCCAGCATTTT.

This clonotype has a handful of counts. As DNA, the CDR3 is TGTGCCAGCACCGACCCGGGACAGGGAAACTACGAGCAGTACTTC. Translating it yields CASTDPGQGNYEQYF. This chain joins TRBV28 and TRBJ2-7; 9 bases agree with TRBD1. Losses at the gene ends were 7 bases for V and 3 bases for J; bases not matched to a gene: 10. The CDR3 length is 15 residues. From germline, CDR1 is MDHEN and CDR2 SYDVKM.

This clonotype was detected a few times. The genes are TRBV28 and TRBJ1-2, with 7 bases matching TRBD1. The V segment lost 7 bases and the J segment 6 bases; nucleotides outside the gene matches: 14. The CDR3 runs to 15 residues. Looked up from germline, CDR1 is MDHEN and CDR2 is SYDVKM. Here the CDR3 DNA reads TGTGCCAGCACCACCGACGACAGGGATTCCAATGGCTACACCTTC. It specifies CASTTDDRDSNGYTF.

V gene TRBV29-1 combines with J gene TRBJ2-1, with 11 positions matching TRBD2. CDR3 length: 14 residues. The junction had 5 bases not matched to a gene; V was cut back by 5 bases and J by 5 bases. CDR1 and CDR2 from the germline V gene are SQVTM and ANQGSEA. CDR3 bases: TGCAGCGTTCGACTAGCGGGGCCCGACAATGAGCAGTTCTTC. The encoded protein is CSVRLAGPDNEQFF.

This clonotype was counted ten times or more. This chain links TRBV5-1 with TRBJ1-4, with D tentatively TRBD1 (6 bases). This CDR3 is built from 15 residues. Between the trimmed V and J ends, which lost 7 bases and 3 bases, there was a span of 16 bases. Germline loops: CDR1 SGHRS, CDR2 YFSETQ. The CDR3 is CASQISDSPNEKLFF. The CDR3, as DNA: TGCGCCAGCCAAATTTCGGACAGCCCTAATGAAAAACTGTTTTTT. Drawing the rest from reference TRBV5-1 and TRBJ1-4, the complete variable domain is KAGVTQTPRYLIKTRGQQVTLSCSPISGHRSVSWYQQTPGQGLQFLFEYFSETQRNKGNFPGRFSGRQFSNSRSEMNVSTLELGDSALYLCASQISDSPNEKLFFGSGTQLSVL.

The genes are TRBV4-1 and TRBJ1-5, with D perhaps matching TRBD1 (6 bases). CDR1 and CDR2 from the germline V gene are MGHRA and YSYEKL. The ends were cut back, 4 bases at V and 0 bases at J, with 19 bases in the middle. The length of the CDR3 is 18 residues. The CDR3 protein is CASSRGGGSGHSNQPQHF. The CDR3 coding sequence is TGCGCCAGCAGCCGCGGAGGGGGTTCAGGACATAGCAATCAGCCCCAGCATTTT.

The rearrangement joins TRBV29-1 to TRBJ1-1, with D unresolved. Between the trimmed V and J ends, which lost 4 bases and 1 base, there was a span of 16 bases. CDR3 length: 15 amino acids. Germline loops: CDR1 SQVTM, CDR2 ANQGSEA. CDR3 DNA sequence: TGCAGCGTTGGATTTAAGTACAGATCGAACACTGAAGCTTTCTTT. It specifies CSVGFKYRSNTEAFF.

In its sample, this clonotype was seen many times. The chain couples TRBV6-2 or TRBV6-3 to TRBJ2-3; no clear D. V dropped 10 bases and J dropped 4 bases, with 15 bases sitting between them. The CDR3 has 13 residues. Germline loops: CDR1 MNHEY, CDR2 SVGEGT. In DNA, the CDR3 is TGTGCCACCTGGGTAGGGTCTGCAGATACGCAGTATTTT. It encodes CATWVGSADTQYF.

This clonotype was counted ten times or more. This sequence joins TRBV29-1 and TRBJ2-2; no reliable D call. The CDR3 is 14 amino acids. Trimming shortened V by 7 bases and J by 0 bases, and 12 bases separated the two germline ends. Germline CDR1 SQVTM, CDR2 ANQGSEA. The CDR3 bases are TGCAGCGCCCGTCGGACCACGAACACCGGGGAGCTGTTTTTT. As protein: CSARRTTNTGELFF.

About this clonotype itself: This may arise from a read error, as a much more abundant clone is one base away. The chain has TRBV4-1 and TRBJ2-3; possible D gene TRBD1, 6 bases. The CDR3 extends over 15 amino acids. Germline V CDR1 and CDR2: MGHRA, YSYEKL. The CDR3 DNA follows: TGCGCCTGCAGCCCAGGGGCAGTACGCACAGATACGCAGTATTTT. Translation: CACSPGAVRTDTQYF.

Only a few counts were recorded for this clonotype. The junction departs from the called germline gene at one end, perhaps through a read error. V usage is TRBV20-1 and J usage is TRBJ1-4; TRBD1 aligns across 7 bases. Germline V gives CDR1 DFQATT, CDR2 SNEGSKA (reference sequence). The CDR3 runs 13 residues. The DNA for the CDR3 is TGCAGTGCCACGGGACAGAGTAATGAAAAACCGTTTTTT. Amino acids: CSATGQSNEKPFF.

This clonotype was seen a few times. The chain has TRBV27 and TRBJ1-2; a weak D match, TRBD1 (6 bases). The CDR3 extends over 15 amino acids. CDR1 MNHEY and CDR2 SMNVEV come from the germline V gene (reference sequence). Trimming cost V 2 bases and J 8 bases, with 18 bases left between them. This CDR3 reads CASSLQGTHSWGYTF. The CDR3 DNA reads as TGTGCCAGCAGTTTACAGGGGACTCACTCTTGGGGCTACACCTTC.